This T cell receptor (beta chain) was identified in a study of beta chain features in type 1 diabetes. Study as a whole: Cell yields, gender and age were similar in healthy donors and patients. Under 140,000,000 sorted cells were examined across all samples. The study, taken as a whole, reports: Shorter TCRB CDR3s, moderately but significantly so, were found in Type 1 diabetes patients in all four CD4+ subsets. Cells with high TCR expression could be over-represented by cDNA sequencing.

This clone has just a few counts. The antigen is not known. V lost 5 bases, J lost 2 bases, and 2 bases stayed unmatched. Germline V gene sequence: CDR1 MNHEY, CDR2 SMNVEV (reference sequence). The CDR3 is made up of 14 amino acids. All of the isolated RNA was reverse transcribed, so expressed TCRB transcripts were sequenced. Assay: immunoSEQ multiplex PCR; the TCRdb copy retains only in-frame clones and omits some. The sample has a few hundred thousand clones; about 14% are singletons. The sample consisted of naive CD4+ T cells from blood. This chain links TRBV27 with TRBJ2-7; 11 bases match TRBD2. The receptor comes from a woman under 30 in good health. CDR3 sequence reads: CASSRLAGTYEQYF. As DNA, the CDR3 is TGTGCCAGCAGTAGACTAGCGGGAACCTACGAGCAGTACTTC.